These 13 T cell receptor beta chains were sequenced from one sample in a study of post-analysis software for immune sequencing data. The study, taken as a whole, reports: Compared with controls, patients had more of about 5 TRBV segments, including TRBV5-6, TRBV5-1 and TRBV20-1.

Unique molecular identifiers tagged the TCR beta cDNA libraries. MiXCR, run by TCRdb on the PCR reads, gives a single entry per CDR3 protein. Of some 370,000 distinct CDR3 sequences detected, around 37% appear once; the ten largest clones hold roughly 13%. Their antigens are not known. Source material: blood. The source is a girl under 18 with multiple sclerosis.

This chain connects TRBV25-1 to TRBJ1-6; possible D gene TRBD1, 5 bases. Trimming shortened V by 10 bases and J by 9 bases, and 22 bases separated the two germline ends. Germline V lookup: CDR1 MGHDK, CDR2 SYGVNS. The CDR3 is 15 amino acids. CDR3 in DNA: TGTGCCACCTCCCTTGAGGGGCAATTGGGTTCACCCCTCCACTTT. Its translation: CATSLEGQLGSPLHF.

The rearrangement uses TRBV12-3 or TRBV12-4 and TRBJ2-7; D tentatively reads TRBD1 or TRBD2 (5 bases each). The CDR3 runs 13 residues. The ends were cut back, 7 bases at V and 4 bases at J, with 14 bases in the middle. As DNA, the CDR3 is TGTGCCAGCATGAGACAGCCGGGGTACGAGCAGTACTTC. Its translation: CASMRQPGYEQYF.

As regards this clonotype: A much larger clone sits a single nucleotide away, making a read error possible. V gene TRBV11-2 combines with J gene TRBJ2-1; maybe TRBD1 (7 bases). Trimming took off 1 base at V and 10 bases at J, with 14 bases between the two ends. CDR3 size: 14 residues. Per germline, CDR1 SGHAT and CDR2 FQNNGV. The CDR3 nucleotides are TGTGCCAGCAGCTTAGGTGCCAGGGGGGAAGAGCAGTTCTTC. It translates to CASSLGARGEEQFF.

The chain carries TRBV5-1 and TRBJ2-3; D gene unclear. CDR1 and CDR2 from the germline V gene are SGHRS and YFSETQ. This CDR3 contains 14 residues. V lost 6 bases, J lost 4 bases, and 15 bases lay in between. The CDR3 nucleotides read TGCGCCAGCACCCCCTCACCTCCCGCAGATACGCAGTATTTT. Its protein product is CASTPSPPADTQYF.

The CDR3 DNA sequence: TGTGCCAGCAGCCAAGGTCCCCTAGGACAGGGTTCCTACGAGCAGTACTTC. Residues: CASSQGPLGQGSYEQYF. This chain links TRBV14 with TRBJ2-7, with 8 positions matching TRBD1. The CDR3 is made up of 17 amino acids. Unmatched junction bases numbered 9, after V lost 1 base and J lost 1 base. Germline lookup yields CDR1 SGHDN and CDR2 FVKESK.

The chain uses TRBV6-1 and TRBJ2-4; perhaps TRBD1 as D (5 bases). The CDR3 consists of 17 residues. V lost 2 bases and J lost 0, with 14 bases in between. Germline lookup yields CDR1 MNHNS and CDR2 SASEGT. The CDR3 DNA is TGTGCCAGCAGTGAAAACAGGCTAATGGTAGCCAAAAACATTCAGTACTTC. This translates into CASSENRLMVAKNIQYF.

This clonotype was detected only a few times. The chain employs TRBV5-1 and TRBJ2-1; D is uncertain. The CDR3 contains 14 residues. Germline values: CDR1 SGHRS, CDR2 YFSETQ. V was pared by 4 bases and J by 0 bases, with 8 bases between. The CDR3 is CASSPSPSYNEQFF. The CDR3, as DNA: TGCGCCAGCAGCCCCTCCCCCTCCTACAATGAGCAGTTCTTC.

Many counts were recorded for this clonotype. The rearrangement links TRBV11-2 to TRBJ2-7; TRBD2 might be the D (5 bases). The CDR3 runs to 14 residues. Trimming took off 5 bases at V and 0 bases at J, with 11 bases between the two ends. The germline gives CDR1 SGHAT, CDR2 FQNNGV. The CDR3 DNA follows: TGTGCCAGCAGCCTAGGGAGCAGCTCCTACGAGCAGTACTTC. This encodes CASSLGSSSYEQYF.

The chain combines TRBV20-1 with TRBJ2-7; 9 bases match TRBD2. Germline V CDR1 and CDR2: DFQATT, SNEGSKA (reference sequence). The junction had 9 bases not matched to a gene; V was cut back by 6 bases and J by 3 bases. This CDR3 has 14 amino acids. The CDR3 bases are TGCAGTGCAAATTACCTAGCGGGGAACTACGAGCAGTACTTC. Translated, it gives CSANYLAGNYEQYF.

The gene calls are TRBV21-1 and TRBJ2-7; TRBD2 is taken as the D call from the table, unchecked against the DNA. TRBV21-1 is reported as a pseudogene. The CDR3 spans 17 residues. The CDR3 DNA sequence: TGTGCCAGCAGCGGCCGACTAGCGGGGGGGCCGATATACGAGCAGTACTTC. Protein: CASSGRLAGGPIYEQYF.

A remark on this clonotype: A junction end diverges from the germline sequence, so it may reflect a read error. This rearrangement joins TRBV18 to TRBJ2-1; 8 bases are shared with TRBD2. This CDR3 spans 15 amino acids. CDR1 KGHSH and CDR2 LQKENI come from the germline V gene. CDR3 nucleotides: TGTGCCAGCTCTCCACGGGCGGGGGGCGCAGATGAGCAGTTCTTC. Translation: CASSPRAGGADEQFF. Combining the CDR3 with reference TRBV18 and TRBJ2-1 gives the whole variable domain NAGVMQNPRHLVRRRGQEARLRCSPMKGHSHVYWYRQLPEEGLKFMVYLQKENIIDESGMPKERFSAEFPKEGPSILRIQQVVRGDSAAYFCASSPRAGGADEQFFGPGTRLTVL.

With respect to this clonotype: A read error may account for a junction end that differs from germline. The CDR3 nucleotides are TGTGCCAGCAACTTAGACACATACAGTGGCTACACCTTC. It encodes CASNLDTYSGYTF. V and J are TRBV7-2 and TRBJ1-2; no clear D gene. This CDR3 is 13 amino acids long. Germline V gene lookup returns CDR1 SGHTA and CDR2 FQGNSA.

Here the CDR3 DNA reads TGCAGTGCTAGAGACATAATCTCCTACAATGAGCAGTTCTTC. Translating gives CSARDIISYNEQFF. The chain recombines TRBV20-1 with TRBJ2-1; no clear D. This CDR3 is built from 14 residues. Trimming removed 0 bases at V and 0 bases at J, with 6 bases between. CDR1 is DFQATT, CDR2 SNEGSKA, per germline (reference sequence).